This T cell receptor (beta chain) was profiled in a study of control samples from healthy donors and cancer patients. The CDR3 is 18 amino acids. The V end was cut by 0 bases, the J end by 2 bases, with 18 bases between. CDR1 and CDR2 from the germline V gene are SGHKS and YYEKEE (reference sequence). Assay: immunoSEQ multiplex PCR; the TCRdb copy retains only in-frame clones and omits some. The table lists about 47,000 clones, about 80% of them singletons. Sequences were obtained from blood. The source is a man aged 70 or older in good health. The genes are TRBV5-5 and TRBJ1-5; a possible D gene is TRBD1 (5 bases). The CDR3, as DNA: TGTGCCAGCAGCTTGGTTGCCTCACACTTGGGGGGCAATCAGCCCCAGCATTTT. Residues: CASSLVASHLGGNQPQHF.